Sequencing of this T cell receptor (beta chain) was carried out in a study of a mutant IDH1 vaccine in newly diagnosed glioma. The time point denotes: week 23, last vaccination. Vaccine doses each comprised 300 ug of mutant IDH1 20-mer peptide, with topical imiquimod. Sequencing used immunoSEQ multiplex PCR; TCRdb keeps in-frame clones, though not all of them. This sample yields roughly 70,000 clones, of which about 87% are seen a single time; 10% to 15% belongs to the top ten. As for this clone: Its antigen remains unknown.

Sequencing used PBMCs, obtained from a glioma patient whose treatment included an IDH1 peptide vaccine. This sequence was found in a man between 18 and 35 years old with glioma.

The CDR3 sequence is CASGGLISQPQHF. The CDR3 nucleotides read TGTGCCAGCGGGGGATTGATAAGTCAGCCCCAGCATTTT. The rearrangement links TRBV6-1 to TRBJ1-5; weak D call: TRBD1 (5 bases). Germline CDR1 reads MNHNS; CDR2 reads SASEGT. CDR3 size: 13 residues. The V gene lost 8 bases and the J gene lost 6 bases, with 14 bases spanning the gap.